These T cell receptor beta chains were read from a single sample in a study of blood T cells in healthy people across ages. TCRdb passed the 5' RACE reads through MiXCR, listing each CDR3 protein once. The sample consists of 1.5 million to 2 million distinct CDR3 sequences, roughly 32% of them appearing once. Sequencing used blood. The source is a woman aged 25 to 39 in good health. Both conserved end residues are part of each CDR3. A D gene is named only where the DNA matches it firmly. Clone size, where shown, is once, few, many, or a class for clones that have expanded.

cdr3_aa cdr3_nt d_call j_call v_call clone_size
CASNPAGGFTDTQYF TGTGCCAGCAACCCAGCGGGGGGGTTCACAGATACGCAGTATTTT TRBD2 TRBJ2-3 TRBV12-3/TRBV12-4 .
CSVIRTGELETQYF TGCAGCGTTATTAGGACAGGAGAACTTGAGACCCAGTACTTC TRBD1 TRBJ2-5 TRBV29-1 many
CASSLDPANTGELFF TGCGCCAGCAGCTTGGATCCTGCGAACACCGGGGAGCTGTTTTTT . TRBJ2-2 TRBV5-1 few
CASGTSTGLNTEAFF TGCGCCAGCGGCACATCGACAGGCTTGAACACTGAAGCTTTCTTT . TRBJ1-1 TRBV5-1 .
CASKPAAGNTGELFF TGCGCCAGTAAACCGGCCGCAGGGAATACCGGGGAGCTGTTTTTT . TRBJ2-2 TRBV5-1 many
CASSEASDPHNEQFF TGTGCCAGCAGTGAAGCTTCCGACCCCCACAATGAGCAGTTCTTC . TRBJ2-1 TRBV6-1 .
CSAIPPETQYF TGCAGTGCTATCCCCCCAGAGACCCAGTACTTC . TRBJ2-5 TRBV20-1 few
CASSLEGSAPVGDEQFF TGCGCCAGCAGCTTGGAAGGTAGCGCCCCTGTGGGGGATGAGCAGTTCTTC . TRBJ2-1 TRBV5-1 few
CASSQDLWTNEQFF TGTGCCAGCAGCCAAGATCTATGGACCAATGAGCAGTTCTTC . TRBJ2-1 TRBV4-2 .
CASSHGTGEEETQYF TGTGCCAGCAGCCACGGGACAGGGGAAGAAGAGACCCAGTACTTC TRBD1 TRBJ2-5 TRBV7-2 few
CSAAPGQGNQPQHF TGCAGTGCAGCGCCGGGACAGGGCAATCAGCCCCAGCATTTT TRBD1 TRBJ1-5 TRBV20-1 .
CASSSPRAETQYF TGTGCCAGCAGCTCCCCCCGGGCGGAGACCCAGTACTTC . TRBJ2-5 TRBV5-6 few
CASLQGGASKNEQYF TGTGCCAGCCTTCAAGGTGGAGCCTCGAAAAACGAGCAGTACTTC . TRBJ2-7 TRBV5-6 few
CATRGDRTDTQYF TGTGCCACCAGGGGCGACAGGACAGATACGCAGTATTTT . TRBJ2-3 TRBV24-1 .
CASSPRGRELKAFF TGTGCCAGCAGTCCCCGTGGACGGGAATTAAAAGCTTTCTTT . TRBJ1-1 TRBV27 once
CASSQDRLAGVNNEQFF TGTGCCAGCAGCCAAGATCGACTAGCGGGAGTAAACAATGAGCAGTTCTTC TRBD2 TRBJ2-1 TRBV3-1 .
CSARVTSGSMFSNEQFF TGCAGTGCTAGAGTAACTAGCGGGAGTATGTTTAGCAATGAGCAGTTCTTC TRBD2 TRBJ2-1 TRBV20-1 .
CSATAQSNYGYTF TGCAGTGCTACCGCACAGAGTAACTATGGCTACACCTTC . TRBJ1-2 TRBV20-1 many
CASSPPGAGLETQYF TGTGCCAGCAGCCCTCCTGGAGCGGGGCTGGAGACCCAGTACTTC TRBD2 TRBJ2-5 TRBV6-6 many
CSARDSGGSYNEQFF TGCAGTGCTAGAGATAGCGGGGGCTCCTACAATGAGCAGTTCTTC TRBD2 TRBJ2-1 TRBV20-1 many
CASSMGHLRAEAFF TGTGCCAGCAGCATGGGACACCTGAGGGCTGAAGCTTTCTTT . TRBJ1-1 TRBV7-2 once
CASRRSRDRGSVSYGYTF TGTGCCAGCAGAAGATCCCGGGACAGGGGGAGTGTTAGCTATGGCTACACCTTC TRBD1 TRBJ1-2 TRBV12-3/TRBV12-4 few
CASSGNSNQPQHF TGTGCCAGCAGTGGAAACAGCAATCAGCCCCAGCATTTT . TRBJ1-5 TRBV6-1 few
CASRGLSNFTDTQYF TGCGCCAGCCGGGGACTTTCAAACTTCACAGATACGCAGTATTTT . TRBJ2-3 TRBV5-1 few
CASSQDGQLNQPQHF TGCGCCAGCAGCCAAGATGGGCAGTTAAATCAGCCCCAGCATTTT . TRBJ1-5 TRBV4-1 .
CASSFSRGPGGYTF TGTGCCAGCAGCTTCTCCAGGGGGCCGGGGGGCTACACCTTC TRBD1 TRBJ1-2 TRBV5-5 few
CSASSGGPRGTDTQYF TGCAGTGCATCTAGCGGGGGGCCTCGCGGGACAGATACGCAGTATTTT TRBD2 TRBJ2-3 TRBV20-1 .
CSVVRGPRDTQYF TGCAGCGTTGTAAGGGGGCCAAGAGATACGCAGTATTTT TRBD1 TRBJ2-3 TRBV29-1 many